The 11 T cell receptor beta chains in this list originate from one sample, sequenced in a study of blood T cells in healthy people across ages. The second PCR ran about 6 to 11 cycles with a sample-barcoded 5' primer and J-beta primers. TCRdb analysed the 5' RACE reads with MiXCR anew, one entry per CDR3 protein. The sample holds just under 750,000 distinct CDR3 sequences, about 20% seen once. The sequenced sample consisted of blood. These TCRs come from a man in his sixties or seventies in good health.

The chain combines TRBV6-5 with TRBJ2-3; 11 bases match TRBD2. V shed 5 bases and J 7 bases; nucleotides not matched to a gene: 8. The germline V gene encodes CDR1 MNHEY and CDR2 SVGAGI. This CDR3 has 15 residues. The CDR3 region is CASSPILAGGHTQYF. CDR3 coding DNA: TGTGCCAGCAGTCCCATCCTAGCGGGGGGCCATACGCAGTATTTT.

This clonotype was counted a few times. The V gene is TRBV4-3, the J gene TRBJ2-1; 9 nucleotides match TRBD2. Germline V CDR1 and CDR2: LGHNA, YSLEER. V lost 4 bases, J lost 8 bases, and 12 bases stayed unmatched. The CDR3 runs to 16 residues. CDR3 region: CASSLFSGSFTDEQFF. In DNA, the CDR3 is TGCGCCAGCAGCCTGTTTAGCGGGAGTTTTACGGATGAGCAGTTCTTC.

There are a few counts of this clonotype. This chain links TRBV7-7 with TRBJ2-5, with D hard to call. V was trimmed by 1 base and J by 3 bases, leaving 6 bases between them. There are 13 residues in the CDR3. Germline V gene lookup returns CDR1 SSHAT and CDR2 FNYEAQ (reference sequence). The CDR3: CASSLETEETQYF. CDR3 bases: TGTGCCAGCAGCTTAGAAACGGAAGAGACCCAGTACTTC.

CDR3 loop: CASSPDYSDGTDTQYF. The CDR3 DNA reads as TGTGCCAGCTCACCGGATTACAGTGACGGCACAGATACGCAGTATTTT. This sequence joins TRBV18 and TRBJ2-3; D is undetermined. Deletions cut 3 bases from V and 1 base from J, with 14 bases between. The germline V gene has CDR1 KGHSH and CDR2 LQKENI. This CDR3 is built from 16 residues.

The chain uses TRBV5-1 and TRBJ2-2; D is possibly TRBD1 (6 bases). Deletions cut 3 bases from V and 2 bases from J, with 11 bases between. The CDR3 runs 15 residues. Germline CDR1 reads SGHRS; CDR2 reads YFSETQ. CDR3 coding DNA: TGCGCCAGCAGCTGGGGGACACCAAACACCGGGGAGCTGTTTTTT. It is translated as CASSWGTPNTGELFF.

This clonotype was seen repeatedly, ten times or more. The chain employs TRBV28 and TRBJ1-4; a weak D match, TRBD1 (6 bases). This CDR3 has 13 amino acids. CDR1 and CDR2 from the germline V gene are MDHEN and SYDVKM. Trimming left V 4 bases short and J 5 bases short, with 8 bases between. CDR3 amino acids: CASSWTVNEKLFF. CDR3 bases: TGTGCCAGCAGTTGGACAGTGAATGAAAAACTGTTTTTT.

The V call is TRBV3-1, the J call TRBJ2-7, with TRBD1 identical over 8 bases. TRBJ2-5 explains the end of the DNA better; the J call may be wrong. Germline loops: CDR1 LGHDT, CDR2 YNNKEL (reference sequence). This CDR3 comprises 16 residues. CDR3 region: CASSQVGTGGQETQYF. As DNA, the CDR3 is TGTGCCAGCAGCCAAGTCGGGACAGGTGGTCAAGAGACCCAGTACTTC.

This clonotype was seen a single time. V gene TRBV7-2 combines with J gene TRBJ2-7, with TRBD2 identical over 12 bases. Germline lookup yields CDR1 SGHTA and CDR2 FQGNSA. CDR3 length equals 15 residues. J gave up 6 bases and V 5 bases, and 8 bases lay outside the gene matches. The CDR3 spells CASSLGLAGGREQYF. The CDR3 DNA reads TGTGCCAGCAGCCTAGGGCTAGCGGGAGGGCGCGAGCAGTACTTC.

This clonotype was counted a few times. One end of the junction is discordant with germline, which a read error may explain. This chain uses TRBV20-1 with TRBJ2-5; TRBD2 matches at 8 bases. The germline CDR1 and CDR2 sequences are DFQATT and SNEGSKA (reference sequence). CDR3 length: 15 residues. The CDR3 sequence is CSPRGLAGSQETQYF. The CDR3 nucleotides are TGCAGTCCTAGAGGTCTAGCGGGCTCACAAGAGACCCAGTACTTC.

In DNA, the CDR3 is TGCAGCGTTACAGGGGGTTCCTCCTACAATGAGCAGTTCTTC. This sequence encodes CSVTGGSSYNEQFF. The V and J genes are TRBV29-1 and TRBJ2-1; 8 bases map to TRBD1. This CDR3 comprises 14 residues. Germline CDR1 reads SQVTM; CDR2 reads ANQGSEA. The V segment lost 5 bases and the J segment 0 bases; nucleotides outside the gene matches: 3.

This clonotype showed up just a few times. CDR3 residues: CASTWRGGDHTGELFF. The CDR3 bases are TGTGCCAGCACCTGGAGAGGGGGCGATCACACCGGGGAGCTGTTTTTT. The chain recombines TRBV5-6 with TRBJ2-2; TRBD1 matches 7 bases. The CDR3 consists of 16 residues. Per germline, CDR1 SGHDT and CDR2 YYEEEE. V shed 6 bases and J 3 bases; nucleotides not matched to a gene: 11. The variable domain in full, completed from reference TRBV5-6 and TRBJ2-2, reads DAGVTQSPTHLIKTRGQQVTLRCSPKSGHDTVSWYQQALGQGPQFIFQYYEEEERQRGNFPDRFSGHQFPNYSSELNVNALLLGDSALYLCASTWRGGDHTGELFFGEGSRLTVL.